The sequence of this T cell receptor beta chain was determined in a study of OX40 agonist ivuxolimab in advanced cancers. The assay was immunoSEQ multiplex PCR, and TCRdb's table has in-frame clones only and misses some. The repertoire consists of 10,000 to 13,000 clones, with around 78% occurring once and the leading ten covering 20% to 25%. Points from the study as a whole: Patients with a partial response at 0.1-3.0 mg/kg had among the lowest clonal expansion.

Note on this clone: The antigen remains undetermined.

CDR1 is SEHNR, CDR2 FQNEAQ, per germline (reference sequence). Losses at the gene ends were 5 bases for V and 6 bases for J; bases not matched to a gene: 5. This CDR3 spans 14 amino acids. The input for sequencing was CD4+ or CD8+ T cells sorted from blood, taken in a trial of the OX40 agonist ivuxolimab. This rearrangement joins TRBV7-9 to TRBJ2-7, with 12 bases identical to TRBD2. The receptor comes from an adult with an advanced solid tumor such as melanoma, head and neck, liver or kidney cancer. CDR3 DNA sequence: TGTGCCAGCAGCGCGACTAGCGGGAGAGGCGAGCAGTACTTC. Its translation: CASSATSGRGEQYF. Full variable domain (missing parts from reference TRBV7-9 and TRBJ2-7): DTGVSQNPRHKITKRGQNVTFRCDPISEHNRLYWYRQTLGQGPEFLTYFQNEAQLEKSRLLSDRFSAERPKGSFSTLEIQRTEQGDSAMYLCASSATSGRGEQYFGPGTRLTVT.